This entry lists 20 T cell receptor beta chains sequenced from one sample in a study of OX40 agonist ivuxolimab in advanced cancers. Assay: immunoSEQ multiplex PCR; the TCRdb copy retains only in-frame clones and omits some. The sample yields around 92,000 clones, roughly 80% seen once. The specimen comprised CD4+ or CD8+ T cells sorted from blood, sampled in a trial of the OX40 agonist ivuxolimab. These receptors came from an adult with an advanced solid tumor such as melanoma, head and neck, liver or kidney cancer.

This sequence joins TRBV19 and TRBJ2-1, with 11 bases identical to TRBD2. The junction had 9 bases not matched to a gene; V was cut back by 6 bases and J by 8 bases. In germline, CDR1 is LNHDA, CDR2 SQIVND (reference sequence). This CDR3 contains 15 residues. In nucleotides, the CDR3 is TGTGCCAGTAGGACGGGGACTAGCGGTTTCTATGAGCAGTTCTTC. The encoded protein is CASRTGTSGFYEQFF.

This clone was seen once. The chain couples TRBV6-1 to TRBJ1-2; the D gene is possibly TRBD1 (5 bases). Germline V gene lookup returns CDR1 MNHNS and CDR2 SASEGT. V gave up 6 bases and J gave up 0 bases, with 14 bases separating them. This CDR3 comprises 15 residues. CDR3 nucleotides: TGTGCCAGCAGAATCAGGGAGCCCGCTAACTATGGCTACACCTTC. Residues: CASRIREPANYGYTF.

This chain links TRBV5-1 with TRBJ2-1, with a weak D call TRBD2 (5 bases). The V and J ends lost 3 bases and 3 bases respectively, with 13 bases between them. The CDR3 sequence is 15 residues long. Germline loops: CDR1 SGHRS, CDR2 YFSETQ. In nucleotides, the CDR3 is TGCGCCAGCAGCTCACGGGAAGGTTTCTACAATGAGCAGTTCTTC. It specifies CASSSREGFYNEQFF. The whole variable domain, filled in from reference TRBV5-1 and TRBJ2-1, reads KAGVTQTPRYLIKTRGQQVTLSCSPISGHRSVSWYQQTPGQGLQFLFEYFSETQRNKGNFPGRFSGRQFSNSRSEMNVSTLELGDSALYLCASSSREGFYNEQFFGPGTRLTVL.

This chain connects TRBV7-9 to TRBJ2-4, with a tentative D call TRBD1 (5 bases). Trimming removed 5 bases at V and 1 base at J, with 18 bases between. The CDR3 has 17 residues. CDR1 is SEHNR, CDR2 FQNEAQ, per germline (reference sequence). CDR3 region: CASSLGVSSAAKNIQYF. DNA for the CDR3: TGTGCCAGCAGCCTAGGGGTTAGCTCCGCGGCCAAAAACATTCAGTACTTC.

The sample holds many counts of this clone. This chain links TRBV7-2 with TRBJ1-2, with D unclear. This CDR3 is 14 amino acids long. Germline loops: CDR1 SGHTA, CDR2 FQGNSA. The V end was cut by 0 bases, the J end by 3 bases, with 8 bases between. CDR3 DNA: TGTGCCAGCAGCTTAGCCCGATCGGACTATGGCTACACCTTC. Translating gives CASSLARSDYGYTF.

This chain joins TRBV7-3 and TRBJ2-7; perhaps D is TRBD1 or TRBD2 (5 bases each). Trimming cost V 5 bases and J 3 bases, with 14 bases left between them. CDR1 is SGHTA and CDR2 is FQGTGA in the germline V gene. The CDR3 extends over 14 amino acids. The CDR3 loop reads CASSPGPGIYEQYF. CDR3 bases: TGTGCCAGCAGCCCGGGACCGGGAATCTACGAGCAGTACTTC.

The chain joins TRBV9 to TRBJ1-4; no clear D gene. CDR3 size: 17 residues. V shed 0 bases and J shed 0 bases, with 12 bases lying between them. Germline loops: CDR1 SGDLS, CDR2 YYNGEE. The CDR3 loop reads CASSVEPSLATNEKLFF. CDR3 nucleotide sequence: TGTGCCAGCAGCGTAGAGCCCAGTCTAGCAACTAATGAAAAACTGTTTTTT. Supplemented by reference TRBV9 and TRBJ1-4, the full variable domain reads DSGVTQTPKHLITATGQRVTLRCSPRSGDLSVYWYQQSLDQGLQFLIQYYNGEERAKGNILERFSAQQFPDLHSELNLSSLELGDSALYFCASSVEPSLATNEKLFFGSGTQLSVL.

This clone was seen at least ten times. Other nucleotide sequences in the sample specify the same CDR3. The chain has TRBV18 and TRBJ2-1; D is undetermined. Germline V CDR1 and CDR2: KGHSH, LQKENI. V was trimmed by 2 bases and J by 7 bases, leaving 3 bases between them. This CDR3 is built from 11 residues. Here the CDR3 reads CASSPRNEQFF. CDR3 DNA: TGTGCCAGCTCACCAAGAAATGAGCAGTTCTTC. Variable domain in full (rest from reference TRBV18 and TRBJ2-1): NAGVMQNPRHLVRRRGQEARLRCSPMKGHSHVYWYRQLPEEGLKFMVYLQKENIIDESGMPKERFSAEFPKEGPSILRIQQVVRGDSAAYFCASSPRNEQFFGPGTRLTVL.

The gene calls are TRBV7-6 and TRBJ2-5; 7 nucleotides align to TRBD1. V lost 5 bases and J lost 1; bases outside the gene matches: 4. In germline, CDR1 is SGHVS, CDR2 FNYEAQ. This CDR3 region has 14 residues. CDR3 sequence: CASSMGTAQETQYF. The DNA of the CDR3 is TGTGCCAGCAGCATGGGGACAGCCCAAGAGACCCAGTACTTC.

The chain has TRBV7-9 and TRBJ2-3; 9 positions match TRBD2. The germline V gene has CDR1 SEHNR and CDR2 FQNEAQ (reference sequence). This CDR3 has 16 residues. V shed 5 bases and J 0 bases; nucleotides not matched to a gene: 6. The CDR3 reads CASSIEAGGSTDTQYF. CDR3 bases: TGTGCCAGCAGCATCGAAGCGGGGGGCAGCACAGATACGCAGTATTTT.

This clone was seen a single time. This rearrangement joins TRBV28 to TRBJ2-2; 10 nucleotides align to TRBD1. Unmatched junction bases numbered 9, after V lost 6 bases and J lost 5 bases. The CDR3 is 16 amino acids. Per the germline V gene, CDR1 is MDHEN and CDR2 is SYDVKM. The CDR3 sequence is CASRTTGTGETGELFF. CDR3 bases: TGTGCCAGCAGAACAACCGGGACAGGGGAGACCGGGGAGCTGTTTTTT.

The chain recombines TRBV19 with TRBJ2-2; tentative D call: TRBD1 (5 bases). This CDR3 spans 15 amino acids. Trimming shortened V by 9 bases and J by 1 base, and 15 bases separated the two germline ends. Germline CDR1 is LNHDA and CDR2 is SQIVND (reference sequence). The CDR3 protein is CASGLGRQNTGELFF. CDR3 bases: TGTGCCAGCGGTTTGGGGCGGCAGAACACCGGGGAGCTGTTTTTT.

CDR3 in amino acids: CASSLTGNSPLHF. The CDR3 bases are TGTGCCAGCAGCTTGACAGGGAATTCACCCCTCCACTTT. This chain links TRBV7-2 with TRBJ1-6; TRBD1 matches 7 bases. The CDR3 runs to 13 residues. Trimming took 3 bases from V and 7 from J; bases not matched to a gene: 0. Per the germline V gene, CDR1 is SGHTA and CDR2 is FQGNSA.

The chain has TRBV6-5 and TRBJ2-1; TRBD2 matches 8 bases. The CDR3 has 13 amino acids. The junction had 3 bases not matched to a gene; V was cut back by 6 bases and J by 5 bases. The V gene's germline CDR1 is MNHEY and CDR2 SVGAGI. The CDR3 DNA follows: TGTGCCAGCAGCCGGGGGGGGAACAATGAGCAGTTCTTC. Translation gives CASSRGGNNEQFF.

The chain has TRBV2 and TRBJ1-6; TRBD1 is a possible D gene (5 bases). With 11 bases removed from V and 5 bases from J, the gap between germline ends came to 13 bases. The germline V gene encodes CDR1 SNHLY and CDR2 FYNNEI. CDR3 length equals 13 residues. The CDR3 sequence: CAGVGGNNSPLHF. Written as DNA, the CDR3 is TGTGCCGGGGTGGGGGGAAATAATTCACCCCTCCACTTT.

This chain uses TRBV11-2 with TRBJ2-5, with 11 bases fitting TRBD1. After removal of 5 bases from V and 2 bases from J, the junction contained 7 bases not matched to a gene. Germline V gene lookup returns CDR1 SGHAT and CDR2 FQNNGV. This CDR3 is 16 amino acids long. The DNA for the CDR3 is TGTGCCAGCAGCCTTGGGGACAGGGGGTTACAAGAGACCCAGTACTTC. It yields the protein CASSLGDRGLQETQYF.

This rearrangement joins TRBV7-2 to TRBJ1-1; D is possibly TRBD1 (5 bases). Deletions cut 2 bases from V and 1 base from J, with 8 bases between. The CDR3 spans 14 residues. Germline V lookup: CDR1 SGHTA, CDR2 FQGNSA. The CDR3 DNA follows: TGTGCCAGCAGCTTATACACAGGGAACACTGAAGCTTTCTTT. Its translation: CASSLYTGNTEAFF. The variable domain in full, completed from reference TRBV7-2 and TRBJ1-1, reads GAGVSQSPSNKVTEKGKDVELRCDPISGHTALYWYRQSLGQGLEFLIYFQGNSAPDKSGLPSDRFSAERTGGSVSTLTIQRTQQEDSAVYLCASSLYTGNTEAFFGQGTRLTVV.

This chain joins TRBV28 and TRBJ1-2; TRBD1 matches at 11 bases. The junction had 9 bases not matched to a gene; V was cut back by 5 bases and J by 1 base. CDR1 MDHEN and CDR2 SYDVKM come from the germline V gene. The CDR3 is 17 amino acids. CDR3 protein: CASSDGQGAALNYGYTF. CDR3 in DNA: TGTGCCAGCAGTGACGGACAGGGGGCAGCCCTTAACTATGGCTACACCTTC.

This clone has only one observation. The chain joins TRBV28 to TRBJ2-3, with 8 bases matching TRBD1. V lost 5 bases to trimming and J lost 7 bases; unmatched junction nucleotides: 5. The CDR3 has 13 residues. Looked up from germline, CDR1 is MDHEN and CDR2 is SYDVKM. The CDR3 is CASSPGGPNTQYF. The CDR3 bases are TGTGCCAGCAGTCCAGGGGGCCCCAATACGCAGTATTTT.

This rearrangement joins TRBV29-1 to TRBJ2-3, with 8 bases that match TRBD2. This CDR3 is built from 17 residues. Germline-derived CDR1 and CDR2 are SQVTM and ANQGSEA. V trimming: 0 bases; J trimming: 4 bases; junction bases outside the gene matches: 12. The CDR3 DNA sequence: TGCAGCGTTGAAGAGAGGAGCGGGGCGGGGGGCGCAGATACGCAGTATTTT. Protein: CSVEERSGAGGADTQYF.